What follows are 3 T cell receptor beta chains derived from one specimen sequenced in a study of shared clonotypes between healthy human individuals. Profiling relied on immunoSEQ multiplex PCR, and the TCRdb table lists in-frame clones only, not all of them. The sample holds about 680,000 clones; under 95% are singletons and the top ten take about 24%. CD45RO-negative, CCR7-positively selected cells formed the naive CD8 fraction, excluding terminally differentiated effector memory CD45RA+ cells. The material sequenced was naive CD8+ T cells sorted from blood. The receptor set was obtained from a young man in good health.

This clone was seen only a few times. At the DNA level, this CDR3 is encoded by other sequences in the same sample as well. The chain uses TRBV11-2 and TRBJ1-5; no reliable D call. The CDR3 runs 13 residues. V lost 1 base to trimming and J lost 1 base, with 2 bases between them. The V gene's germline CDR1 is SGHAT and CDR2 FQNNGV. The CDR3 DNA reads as TGTGCCAGCAGCTTAGGGAGCAATCAGCCCCAGCATTTT. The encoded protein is CASSLGSNQPQHF.

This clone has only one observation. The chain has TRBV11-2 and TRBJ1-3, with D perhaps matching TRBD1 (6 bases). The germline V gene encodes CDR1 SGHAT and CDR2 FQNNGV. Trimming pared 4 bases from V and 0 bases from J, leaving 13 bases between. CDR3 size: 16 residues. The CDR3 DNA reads TGTGCCAGCAGCTCCCTACAGGGCCTCTCTGGAAACACCATATATTTT. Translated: CASSSLQGLSGNTIYF. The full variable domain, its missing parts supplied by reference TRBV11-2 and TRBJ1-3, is EAGVAQSPRYKIIEKRQSVAFWCNPISGHATLYWYQQILGQGPKLLIQFQNNGVVDDSQLPKDRFSAERLKGVDSTLKIQPAKLEDSAVYLCASSSLQGLSGNTIYFGEGSWLTVV.

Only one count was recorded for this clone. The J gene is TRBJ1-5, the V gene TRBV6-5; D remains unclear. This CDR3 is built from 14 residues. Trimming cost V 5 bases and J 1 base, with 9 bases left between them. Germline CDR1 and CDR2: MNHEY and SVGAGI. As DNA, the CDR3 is TGTGCCAGCAGTGACAACCGGAGCAATCAGCCCCAGCATTTT. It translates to CASSDNRSNQPQHF.